The 2 T cell receptor beta chains reported below all come from one sample, sequenced in a study of metastatic and nonmetastatic thyroid tumors. Until they underwent thyroid surgery, no patient had received any treatment. Using MiXCR, TCRdb re-called clones from the PCR reads. The sample lists about 10,000 clones, 38% occurring once. The sample was tumor tissue. The receptors stem from a female donor with papillary thyroid cancer or a benign thyroid nodule (not recorded which). Some clones in this sample may be carry-over from other donors' samples.

V is TRBV11-2 and J is TRBJ1-3; D is possibly TRBD1 (6 bases). Germline CDR1 reads SGHAT; CDR2 reads FQNNGV. There are 14 residues in the CDR3. Trimming left V 7 bases short and J 3 bases short, with 13 bases between. CDR3 bases: TGTGCCAGCAAGAGGGGGGGCAGTGGAAACACCATATATTTT. Amino acid sequence: CASKRGGSGNTIYF.

The J gene is TRBJ1-6, the V gene TRBV6-1; the D gene is possibly TRBD1 (6 bases). Trimming shortened V by 6 bases and J by 8 bases, and 17 bases separated the two germline ends. The length of the CDR3 is 15 residues. Germline V gives CDR1 MNHNS, CDR2 SASEGT. CDR3 coding DNA: TGTGCCAGCAGCCTACCACAGGGAAGCGATTCACCCCTCCACTTT. It codes for CASSLPQGSDSPLHF.